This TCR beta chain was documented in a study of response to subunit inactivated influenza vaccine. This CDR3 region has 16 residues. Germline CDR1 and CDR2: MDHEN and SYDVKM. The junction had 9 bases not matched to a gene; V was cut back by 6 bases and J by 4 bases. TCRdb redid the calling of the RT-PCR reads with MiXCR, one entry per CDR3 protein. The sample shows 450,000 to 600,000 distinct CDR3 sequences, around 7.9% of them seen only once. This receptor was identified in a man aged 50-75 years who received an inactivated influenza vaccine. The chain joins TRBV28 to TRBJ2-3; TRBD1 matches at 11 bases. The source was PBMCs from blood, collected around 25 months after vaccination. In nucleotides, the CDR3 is TGTGCCAGCAGGACCCCAGGACAGGGGGCGTCAGATACGCAGTATTTT. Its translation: CASRTPGQGASDTQYF. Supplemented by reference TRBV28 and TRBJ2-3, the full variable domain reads DVKVTQSSRYLVKRTGEKVFLECVQDMDHENMFWYRQDPGLGLRLIYFSYDVKMKEKGDIPEGYSVSREKKERFSLILESASTNQTSMYLCASRTPGQGASDTQYFGPGTRLTVL.